This TCR beta chain was identified during a study of T cells in localized non-small cell lung cancer. Findings and caveats of the study: Adjacent lung was found to contain a median around 56 of the top 100 tumor clones.

The method was immunoSEQ multiplex PCR; TCRdb's version includes in-frame clones alone and lacks a portion of them. This sample carries approximately 15,000 clones, 90% of them seen once, and the ten largest clones take more than 0.95%. In the case of this clone: No antigen is known for it.

V was clipped by 6 bases and J by 3 bases; unmatched bases: 8. Germline assignment: CDR1 MDHEN and CDR2 SYDVKM. This CDR3 spans 15 amino acids. The sample in question was peripheral blood mononuclear cells, obtained before any cancer treatment. J is TRBJ1-5 and V is TRBV28; 7 bases line up with TRBD1. The TCR originated in a woman aged 40-69 years with stage III lung adenocarcinoma. The CDR3 DNA follows: TGTGCCAGCAGCCTCACAGGGGTATACAATCAGCCCCAGCATTTT. Encoded protein: CASSLTGVYNQPQHF.